This T cell receptor (beta chain) was identified during a study of identical twins. Study conclusions and caveats: Cord blood's abundant beta clonotypes had fewer insertions, unlike memory repertoires. Findings came from cross-sectional statistics, without long-term follow-up of donors.

This clonotype turned up a few times. The antigen remains undetermined. A universal primer binding site was introduced by template switching. The final cDNA contained unique molecular identifiers. Using its own MiXCR run on the 5' RACE reads, TCRdb lists one record per CDR3 protein. In the table there are hundreds of thousands of distinct CDR3 sequences, more than 6.5% of which are singletons. The CDR3 has 13 residues. V shed 4 bases, J shed 3 bases, and the junction held 6 bases outside the gene matches. Germline V gene data show CDR1 as DFQATT and CDR2 as SNEGSKA (reference sequence). In addition, the sample was reused for a study of yellow fever vaccine responses in identical twins.

The sequencing sample was made of memory (CD45RO+) T cells sorted from blood. This chain connects TRBV20-1 to TRBJ2-7; 7 positions match TRBD1. The clonotype originates from a woman under 30 in good health. The DNA for the CDR3 is TGCAGTGCTATCGGACAGGCGTACTACGAGCAGTACGTC. Protein product: CSAIGQAYYEQYV.